Below, 8 T cell receptor beta chains from the same sample are listed, as sequenced in a study of shared clonotypes between healthy human individuals. Naive CD8 populations comprised CD45RO-negative cells positively selected for CCR7, excluding terminally differentiated effector memory CD45RA+ cells. The assay was immunoSEQ multiplex PCR, and TCRdb's table has in-frame clones only and misses some. The data hold approximately 2,000,000 clones, with approximately 92% observed a single time. Sequencing used naive CD8+ T cells from PBMCs. The receptors originated from a man younger than 35 in good health. Some clones in this sample may be carry-over from other donors' samples.

As concerns this clone: Other DNA sequences in this specimen translate into the identical CDR3. The gene calls are TRBV27 and TRBJ1-5; D unresolved. V shed 6 bases and J shed 2 bases, with 11 bases lying between them. Germline V gene lookup returns CDR1 MNHEY and CDR2 SMNVEV (reference sequence). The CDR3 has 14 amino acids. CDR3 nucleotides: TGTGCCAGCAGATCGGGTTTCGGCAATCAGCCCCAGCATTTT. Encoded protein: CASRSGFGNQPQHF.

This chain uses TRBV19 with TRBJ1-1; 8 nucleotides agree with TRBD1. V shed 6 bases and J 11 bases; nucleotides not matched to a gene: 8. This CDR3 has 12 residues. The germline V gene encodes CDR1 LNHDA and CDR2 SQIVND (reference sequence). CDR3 nucleotides: TGTGCCAGTAGCCCGGACAGGGTAAGGGCTTTCTTT. Translation gives CASSPDRVRAFF.

The rearrangement uses TRBV2 and TRBJ2-3, with D hard to call. CDR1 is SNHLY, CDR2 FYNNEI, per germline. Trimming took off 4 bases at V and 4 bases at J, with 21 bases between the two ends. The CDR3 is made up of 17 amino acids. CDR3 nucleotide sequence: TGTGCCAGCAGTGTGTCCCTGGTTGGGTTGAAGTCAGATACGCAGTATTTT. As protein: CASSVSLVGLKSDTQYF.

The V call is TRBV19, the J call TRBJ2-7; TRBD2 matches 9 bases. The CDR3 runs to 15 residues. V lost 1 base to trimming and J lost 5 bases; unmatched junction nucleotides: 6. Per germline, CDR1 LNHDA and CDR2 SQIVND (reference sequence). The CDR3 loop is CASSIVSGSTNEQYF. The CDR3 bases are TGTGCCAGTAGTATAGTTAGCGGGAGCACCAACGAGCAGTACTTC.

This chain connects TRBV29-1 to TRBJ1-1; D not resolved. The CDR3 contains 9 residues. Germline V gene lookup returns CDR1 SQVTM and CDR2 ANQGSEA. The V and J ends lost 6 bases and 9 bases respectively, with 8 bases between them. CDR3 sequence (DNA): TGCAGCGTCTCAGGTAAAGCTTTCTTT. It yields the protein CSVSGKAFF.

The chain recombines TRBV19 with TRBJ1-1; no clear D gene. Germline-derived CDR1 and CDR2 are LNHDA and SQIVND (reference sequence). The CDR3 totals 14 residues. V dropped 3 bases and J dropped 1 base, with 9 bases sitting between them. CDR3 sequence: CASSIGLANTEAFF. The DNA of the CDR3 is TGTGCCAGTAGTATTGGTTTGGCGAACACTGAAGCTTTCTTT.

Here the CDR3 DNA reads TGCAGCGTTGGCGGGACTAGCGGGACCCCTGGCGAGCAGTACTTC. Translating gives CSVGGTSGTPGEQYF. This rearrangement joins TRBV29-1 to TRBJ2-7, with 13 bases fitting TRBD2. After removal of 4 bases from V and 6 bases from J, the junction contained 9 bases not matched to a gene. Germline loops: CDR1 SQVTM, CDR2 ANQGSEA. The CDR3 has 15 residues.

The J gene is TRBJ2-2, the V gene TRBV7-9; D remains ambiguous. CDR3 size: 11 residues. The V gene lost 8 bases and the J gene lost 8 bases, with 9 bases spanning the gap. CDR1 is SEHNR, CDR2 FQNEAQ, per germline (reference sequence). The CDR3 DNA reads TGTGCCAGCGACCTAAGGGGGGAGCTGTTTTTT. Translated, it gives CASDLRGELFF.